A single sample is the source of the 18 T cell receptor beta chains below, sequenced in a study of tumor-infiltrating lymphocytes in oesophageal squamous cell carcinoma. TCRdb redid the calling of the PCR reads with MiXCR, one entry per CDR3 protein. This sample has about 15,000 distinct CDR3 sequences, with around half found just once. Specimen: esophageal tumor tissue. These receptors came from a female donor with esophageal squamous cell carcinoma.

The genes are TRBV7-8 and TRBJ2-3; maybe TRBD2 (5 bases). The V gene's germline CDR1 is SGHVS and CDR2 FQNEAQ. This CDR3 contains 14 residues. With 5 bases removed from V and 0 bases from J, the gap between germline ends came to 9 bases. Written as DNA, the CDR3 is TGTGCCAGCAGCCGACTAACTAGCACAGATACGCAGTATTTT. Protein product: CASSRLTSTDTQYF.

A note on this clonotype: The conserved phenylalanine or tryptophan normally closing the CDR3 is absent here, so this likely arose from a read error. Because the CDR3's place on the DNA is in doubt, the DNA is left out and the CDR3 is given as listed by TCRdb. The CDR3 region is CASSIDRIPLNYGYTFGS. This sequence joins TRBV19 and TRBJ2-7. The CDR3 is 18 residues long, counting both termini. In germline, CDR1 is LNHDA, CDR2 SQIVND (reference sequence).

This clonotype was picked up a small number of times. Written as DNA, the CDR3 is TGTGCCAGCAGCTTAGTAGTAGGGGCTCTCTACAATGAGCAGTTCTTC. It translates to CASSLVVGALYNEQFF. The V and J genes are TRBV11-2 and TRBJ2-1; weak D call: TRBD1 (5 bases). The CDR3 consists of 16 residues. CDR1 and CDR2 (germline): SGHAT, FQNNGV. Trimming took 1 base from V and 3 from J, leaving 13 bases between them.

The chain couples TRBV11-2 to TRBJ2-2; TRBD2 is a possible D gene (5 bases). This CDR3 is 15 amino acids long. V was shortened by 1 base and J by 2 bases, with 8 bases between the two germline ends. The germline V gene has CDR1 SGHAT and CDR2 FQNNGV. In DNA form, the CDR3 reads TGTGCCAGCAGCTTAGGGCGGGTTAACACCGGGGAGCTGTTTTTT. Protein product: CASSLGRVNTGELFF.

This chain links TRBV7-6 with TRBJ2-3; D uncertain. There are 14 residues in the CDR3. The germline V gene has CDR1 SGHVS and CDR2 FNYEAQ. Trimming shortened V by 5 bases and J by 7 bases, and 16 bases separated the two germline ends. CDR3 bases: TGTGCCAGCAGCCCTCTTGACGGCGGTTATACGCAGTATTTT. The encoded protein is CASSPLDGGYTQYF.

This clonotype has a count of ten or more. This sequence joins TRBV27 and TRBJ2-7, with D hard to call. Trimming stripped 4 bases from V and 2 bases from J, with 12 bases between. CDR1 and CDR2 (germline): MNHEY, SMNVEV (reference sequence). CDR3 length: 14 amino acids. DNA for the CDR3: TGTGCCAGCAGTTCGGATTTGCAAGCCTACGAGCAGTACTTC. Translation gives CASSSDLQAYEQYF.

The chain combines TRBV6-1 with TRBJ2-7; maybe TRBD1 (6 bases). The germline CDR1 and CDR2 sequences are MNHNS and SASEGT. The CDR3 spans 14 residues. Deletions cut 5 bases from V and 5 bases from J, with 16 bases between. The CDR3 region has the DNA TGTGCCAGCAGTTATTATCACCGGACAGACGAGCAGTACTTC. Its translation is CASSYYHRTDEQYF.

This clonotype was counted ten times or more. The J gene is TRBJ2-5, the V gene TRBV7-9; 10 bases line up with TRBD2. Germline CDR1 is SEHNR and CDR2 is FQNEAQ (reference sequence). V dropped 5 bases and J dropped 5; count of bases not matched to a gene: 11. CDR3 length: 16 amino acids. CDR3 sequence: CASSTGSGRAGETQYF. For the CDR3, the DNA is TGTGCCAGCAGCACTGGGAGCGGGAGGGCCGGTGAGACCCAGTACTTC.

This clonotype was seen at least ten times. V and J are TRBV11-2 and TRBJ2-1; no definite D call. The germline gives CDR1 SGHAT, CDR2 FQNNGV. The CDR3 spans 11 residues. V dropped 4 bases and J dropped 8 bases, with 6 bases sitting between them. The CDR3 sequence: CASSSTDEQFF. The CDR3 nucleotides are TGTGCCAGCAGCTCCACGGATGAGCAGTTCTTC.

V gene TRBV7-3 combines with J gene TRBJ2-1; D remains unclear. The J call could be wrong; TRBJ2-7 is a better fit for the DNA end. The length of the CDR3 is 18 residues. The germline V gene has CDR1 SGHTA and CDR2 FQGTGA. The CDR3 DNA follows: TGTGCCAGCAGCTATGGTCCTTTGGGCGCGTTTCCTCCCTACGAGCAGTACTTC. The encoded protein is CASSYGPLGAFPPYEQYF.

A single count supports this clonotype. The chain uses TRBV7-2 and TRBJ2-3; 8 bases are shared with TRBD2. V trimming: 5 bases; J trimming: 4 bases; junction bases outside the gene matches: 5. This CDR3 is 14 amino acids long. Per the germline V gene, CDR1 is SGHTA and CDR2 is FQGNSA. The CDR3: CASSTQTSADTQYF. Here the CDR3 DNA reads TGTGCCAGCAGCACTCAGACTAGCGCAGATACGCAGTATTTT.

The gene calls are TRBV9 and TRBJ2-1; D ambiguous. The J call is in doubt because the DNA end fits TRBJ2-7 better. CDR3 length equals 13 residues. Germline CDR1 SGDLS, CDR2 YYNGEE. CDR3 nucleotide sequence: TGTGCCAGCAGCGCCGAGGCCAACAATGAGCAGTACTTC. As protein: CASSAEANNEQYF.

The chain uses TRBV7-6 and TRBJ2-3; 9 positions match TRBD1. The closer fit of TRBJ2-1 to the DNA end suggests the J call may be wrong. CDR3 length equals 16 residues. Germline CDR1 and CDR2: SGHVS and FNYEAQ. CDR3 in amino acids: CASSSLGGQGYNEQFF. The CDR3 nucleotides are TGTGCCAGCAGCTCTCTAGGGGGACAGGGATACAATGAGCAGTTCTTC.

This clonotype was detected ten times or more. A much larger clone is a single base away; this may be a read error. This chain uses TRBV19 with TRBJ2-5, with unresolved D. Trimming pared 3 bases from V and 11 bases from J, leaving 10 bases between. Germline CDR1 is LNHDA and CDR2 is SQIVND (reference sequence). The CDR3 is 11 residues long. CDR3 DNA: TGTGCCAGTAGTATGGATGTAGAGCAGTACTTC. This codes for CASSMDVEQYF. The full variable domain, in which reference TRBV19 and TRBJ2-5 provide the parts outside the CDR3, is DGGITQSPKYLFRKEGQNVTLSCEQNLNHDAMYWYRQDPGQGLRLIYYSQIVNDFQKGDIAEGYSVSREKKESFPLTVTSAQKNPTAFYLCASSMDVEQYFGPGTRLLVL.

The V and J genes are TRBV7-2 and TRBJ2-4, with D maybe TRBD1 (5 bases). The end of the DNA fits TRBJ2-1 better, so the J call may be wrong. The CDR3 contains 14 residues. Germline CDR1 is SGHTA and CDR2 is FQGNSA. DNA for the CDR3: TGTGCCAGCAGCGTAGGACAAATAACCCACCGGCAGTTCTTC. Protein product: CASSVGQITHRQFF.

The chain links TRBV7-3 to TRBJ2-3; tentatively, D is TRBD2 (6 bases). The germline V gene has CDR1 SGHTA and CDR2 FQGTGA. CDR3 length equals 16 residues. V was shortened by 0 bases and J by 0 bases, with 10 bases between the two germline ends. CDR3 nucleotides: TGTGCCAGCAGCTTAACTAGCGGAACTAGCACAGATACGCAGTATTTT. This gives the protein CASSLTSGTSTDTQYF.

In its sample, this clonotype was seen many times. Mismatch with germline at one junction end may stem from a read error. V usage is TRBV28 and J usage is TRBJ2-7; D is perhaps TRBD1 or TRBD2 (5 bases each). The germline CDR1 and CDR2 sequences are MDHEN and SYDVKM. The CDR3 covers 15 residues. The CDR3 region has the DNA TGTGCCAGCAGGGGGCAAGGGAGAAACAATTCACCCCTCCACTTC. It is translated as CASRGQGRNNSPLHF.

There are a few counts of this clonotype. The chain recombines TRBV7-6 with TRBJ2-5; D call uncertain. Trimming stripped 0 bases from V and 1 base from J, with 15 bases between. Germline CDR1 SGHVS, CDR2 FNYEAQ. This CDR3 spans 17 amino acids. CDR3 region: CASSLAGQVAGQETQYF. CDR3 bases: TGTGCCAGCAGCTTAGCGGGCCAGGTGGCCGGCCAAGAGACCCAGTACTTC.